A selection of T cell receptor beta chains follows, all from one sample in a study of cytomegalovirus exposure and HLA in healthy donors. Profiled with immunoSEQ multiplex PCR; TCRdb holds only in-frame clones, not every one. This sample has approximately 150,000 clones, with 65% to 85% found just once. Sequenced material: PBMCs. The receptors come from a man aged 55 to 69 in good health and CMV-seronegative. Both conserved end residues are part of each CDR3. The order of the fields is clone size, D gene, V gene, J gene, CDR3 DNA, CDR3 protein. D genes are given only for firm matches. Clone size is given for some rows only: seen once, a few or many times, or a class if the clone is expanded.

size: once
D: TRBD2
V: TRBV27
J: TRBJ2-1
DNA: TGTGCCAGCGGGAGGGCCTACAATGAGCAGTTCTTC
CDR3: CASGRAYNEQFF

size: .
D: .
V: TRBV7-9
J: TRBJ1-1
DNA: TGTGCCAGCAGCTTAGTCGGCGCGGACACTGAAGCTTTCTTT
CDR3: CASSLVGADTEAFF

size: .
D: .
V: TRBV28
J: TRBJ1-5
DNA: TGTGCCAGCAGTTTTCGGGGGGGAAGCAATCAGCCCCAGCATTTT
CDR3: CASSFRGGSNQPQHF

size: once
D: TRBD1
V: TRBV9
J: TRBJ2-7
DNA: TGTGCCAGCAGCGCCGGGACAGGGAGGTACGAGCAGTACTTC
CDR3: CASSAGTGRYEQYF

size: .
D: .
V: TRBV11-2
J: TRBJ1-1
DNA: TGTGCCAGCAGCTTAAAGAGAAACACTGAAGCTTTCTTT
CDR3: CASSLKRNTEAFF

size: .
D: TRBD2
V: TRBV5-4
J: TRBJ2-1
DNA: TGTGCCAGCAGCCCAGGCGGGACTAGCGGGAGGCAAATCAATGAGCAGTTCTTC
CDR3: CASSPGGTSGRQINEQFF

size: .
D: TRBD1
V: TRBV19
J: TRBJ1-2
DNA: TGTGCCAGTACCAAGCCAGGGACAGGGGGAAACTATGGCTACACCTTC
CDR3: CASTKPGTGGNYGYTF

size: .
D: TRBD2
V: TRBV10-2
J: TRBJ2-2
DNA: TGCGCCAGCAATTGGCGGGAGGACACCGGGGAGCTGTTTTTT
CDR3: CASNWREDTGELFF

size: .
D: .
V: TRBV9
J: TRBJ2-5
DNA: TGTGCCAGCAGCGTAGGGTGGGCCCAAGAGACCCAGTACTTC
CDR3: CASSVGWAQETQYF

size: .
D: TRBD1
V: TRBV5-6
J: TRBJ1-2
DNA: TGTGCCAGCAAGGGACAGGGTAACTATGGCTACACCTTC
CDR3: CASKGQGNYGYTF

size: .
D: TRBD2
V: TRBV28
J: TRBJ2-2
DNA: TGTGCCAGCAGCAGTCGCGGGAGGGACACCGGGGAGCTGTTTTTT
CDR3: CASSSRGRDTGELFF

size: .
D: .
V: TRBV7-2
J: TRBJ1-3
DNA: TGTGCCAGCAGCTTAGGAACCTACTCTGGAAACACCATATATTTT
CDR3: CASSLGTYSGNTIYF

size: few
D: TRBD1
V: TRBV27
J: TRBJ1-2
DNA: TGTGCCAGCAGGACAGGGGCAAACTATGGCTACACCTTC
CDR3: CASRTGANYGYTF

size: .
D: .
V: TRBV5-3
J: TRBJ1-6
DNA: TGTGCCAGAAGCTTGCGCAGGGAAGTGGATAATTCACCCCTCCACTTT
CDR3: CARSLRREVDNSPLHF

size: few
D: .
V: TRBV5-4
J: TRBJ2-4
DNA: TGTGCCAGCACGGGATTGGGGAACATTCAGTACTTC
CDR3: CASTGLGNIQYF

size: few
D: TRBD2
V: TRBV7-9
J: TRBJ2-5
DNA: TGTTCCAGCAGCGGTACCCTAGCGGGGGGGGAGACCCAGTACTTC
CDR3: CSSSGTLAGGETQYF

size: .
D: TRBD1
V: TRBV11-3
J: TRBJ2-3
DNA: TGTGCCAGCAGCAACAGGGGACAGGGCACAGATACGCAGTATTTT
CDR3: CASSNRGQGTDTQYF

size: .
D: .
V: TRBV18
J: TRBJ1-2
DNA: TGTGCCAGCTCACCGAATGACAGTAACTATGGCTACACCTTC
CDR3: CASSPNDSNYGYTF

size: .
D: .
V: TRBV6-5
J: TRBJ1-1
DNA: TGTGCCAGCAGTACAGCACAGGGTTACTGGACTGAAGCTTTCTTT
CDR3: CASSTAQGYWTEAFF

size: .
D: .
V: TRBV7-9
J: TRBJ1-2
DNA: TGTTCCAGCAGCTTAGGATATCCAGGGTATGGCTACACCTTC
CDR3: CSSSLGYPGYGYTF

size: .
D: TRBD1
V: TRBV19
J: TRBJ1-1
DNA: TGTGCCAGTAGTATTACAGGGGACACTGAAGCTTTCTTT
CDR3: CASSITGDTEAFF

size: .
D: TRBD1
V: TRBV7-8
J: TRBJ2-7
DNA: TGTGCCAGCAGCTTAGTTGGGACAGGGTTCGCCTACGAGCAGTACTTC
CDR3: CASSLVGTGFAYEQYF

size: .
D: TRBD1
V: TRBV5-1
J: TRBJ1-2
DNA: TGCGCCAGCAGCTTCGTTCAGGGGGCGGATGGCTACACCTTC
CDR3: CASSFVQGADGYTF

size: .
D: .
V: TRBV2
J: TRBJ1-5
DNA: TGTGCCAGCAGCCGAAGAGAAGGCAATCAGCCCCAGCATTTT
CDR3: CASSRREGNQPQHF

size: few
D: .
V: TRBV7-9
J: TRBJ2-3
DNA: TGTGCCAGCAGCCCACTCTCAGGGGCCACAGATACGCAGTATTTT
CDR3: CASSPLSGATDTQYF

size: few
D: TRBD1
V: TRBV4-1
J: TRBJ2-7
DNA: TGCGCCAGCAGCCCCGGGACAGGGGACTACGAGCAGTACTTC
CDR3: CASSPGTGDYEQYF

size: few
D: TRBD2
V: TRBV30
J: TRBJ2-1
DNA: TGTGCCTGGAGCTTTCGGGGGGGGGAGCTATTCTTC
CDR3: CAWSFRGGELFF

size: .
D: TRBD1
V: TRBV6-6
J: TRBJ2-2
DNA: TGTGCCAGCAGCCCCCCGGGACAGGGGAACACCGGGGAGCTGTTTTTT
CDR3: CASSPPGQGNTGELFF

size: .
D: .
V: TRBV5-1
J: TRBJ2-2
DNA: TGCGCCAGCCGAACAGTCACCGGGGAGCTGTTTTTT
CDR3: CASRTVTGELFF

size: .
D: .
V: TRBV7-2
J: TRBJ1-4
DNA: TGTGCCAGCAGTTCACAGCTAACTAATGAAAAACTGTTTTTT
CDR3: CASSSQLTNEKLFF

size: .
D: .
V: TRBV9
J: TRBJ1-2
DNA: TGTGCCAGCAGCGTAGCTTCGGCGGGTTATGGCTACACCTTC
CDR3: CASSVASAGYGYTF

size: .
D: TRBD2
V: TRBV6-6
J: TRBJ2-3
DNA: TGTGCCAGCAGTACAGCGGGAGGGCCTAGGACAGATACGCAGTATTTT
CDR3: CASSTAGGPRTDTQYF

size: .
D: .
V: TRBV11-2
J: TRBJ2-5
DNA: TGTGCCAGCAGCTCATCAAGACAGCTACAAGAGACCCAGTACTTC
CDR3: CASSSSRQLQETQYF

size: once
D: .
V: TRBV7-9
J: TRBJ1-2
DNA: TGTGCCAGCAGCCACAGGGAGATGGATGGCTACACCTTC
CDR3: CASSHREMDGYTF

size: .
D: .
V: TRBV19
J: TRBJ2-3
DNA: TGTGCCAGTAGTACCCAGGACTCAGATACGCAGTATTTT
CDR3: CASSTQDSDTQYF

size: .
D: TRBD1
V: TRBV6-6
J: TRBJ2-4
DNA: TGTGCCAGCAGTTATACAGGGGGCGAAGGCAAAAACATTCAGTACTTC
CDR3: CASSYTGGEGKNIQYF

size: .
D: .
V: TRBV6-6
J: TRBJ2-7
DNA: TGTGCCAGCAGGACCGGGATCCACTCCTACGAGCAGTACTTC
CDR3: CASRTGIHSYEQYF

size: .
D: TRBD1
V: TRBV7-9
J: TRBJ1-5
DNA: TGTGCCAGCAGCCCGTACGGACAGGGGGATCAGCCCCAGCATTTT
CDR3: CASSPYGQGDQPQHF

size: .
D: .
V: TRBV5-6
J: TRBJ2-1
DNA: TGTGCCAGCACCCGGGGGAGTGGGGACTACAATGAGCAGTTCTTC
CDR3: CASTRGSGDYNEQFF